Shown below are 3 T cell receptor beta chains from a single sample sequenced in a study of T cells expressing NK-cell markers. One entry per CDR3 protein, without DNA, is what TCRdb gives after re-calling the 5' RACE reads. Its listing shows hundreds of thousands of distinct CDR3 sequences. Sequenced input: blood T cells: a sorted CD56 or NKG2C T cell subset, CD4+ or CD8+ T cells, or bulk PBMC T cells (not recorded which). The source of these receptors is a woman aged 18 to 69 in good health.

Here the CDR3 reads CASSSTGPTGYTF. The genes are TRBV5-1 and TRBJ1-2. The germline gives CDR1 SGHRS, CDR2 YFSETQ. This CDR3 spans 13 amino acids.

This chain connects TRBV23-1 to TRBJ2-3. TRBV23-1 is filed as an ORF, its function uncertain. The CDR3 contains 13 residues. CDR3 in amino acids: CASSQAFTDTQYF.

This chain links TRBV12-3 or TRBV12-4 with TRBJ1-5; without DNA, the TCRdb call of TRBD1 cannot be checked. This CDR3 has 17 residues. The CDR3 reads CASSFGDSYEYNQPQHF.